Below are 5 T cell receptor beta chains sequenced from a single sample in a study of T cell responses to AZD1222 COVID-19 vaccine (dated by TCRdb to the early 2020s). The library was produced with the immunoSEQ multiplex PCR assay. TCRdb took over this immuneACCESS table, retaining in-frame rearrangements with V and J assigned. Such tables are incomplete; in checked studies, under half of the missing clones stem from an unresolved V gene, and the remainder is unexplained. This sample holds about 84,000 clones; 75% to 90% were observed only once. The top ten hold 8.5% to 12% of the sample. The time point tag for this specimen amounts to: about 28 days (+/-7) after the second vaccine dose. The sequencing used peripheral blood, collected 28 days after the second AZD1222 dose. The receptors were gathered from an adult who received the AZD1222 COVID-19 vaccine.

The CDR3 sequence: CASSQDEASISYTF. The CDR3 bases are TGTGCCAGCAGCCAAGATGAGGCTTCTATCAGCTACACCTTC. The V gene is TRBV4-2, the J gene TRBJ1-2, with D hard to call. Trimming took off 0 bases at V and 9 bases at J, with 14 bases between the two ends. Germline CDR1 is LGHNA and CDR2 is YNFKEQ. CDR3 length: 14 residues.

At least ten counts were recorded for this clone. The gene calls are TRBV6-6 and TRBJ1-1; the D gene is possibly TRBD1 (5 bases). CDR3 length: 14 residues. The V and J ends lost 7 bases and 5 bases respectively, with 17 bases between them. CDR1 and CDR2 from the germline V gene are MNHNY and SVGAGI (reference sequence). The CDR3 bases are TGTGCCAGCAAGCCCTTGGGGGGGGAGACTGAAGCTTTCTTT. This sequence encodes CASKPLGGETEAFF.

The chain has TRBV7-2 and TRBJ2-3; 10 positions match TRBD2. The CDR3 totals 17 residues. With 1 base clipped from V and 1 base from J, the junction kept 5 bases outside the gene matches. CDR1 SGHTA and CDR2 FQGNSA come from the germline V gene. CDR3 sequence reads: CASSLEVSGGRTDTQYF. CDR3 nucleotides: TGTGCCAGCAGCTTAGAGGTTAGCGGGGGGCGCACAGATACGCAGTATTTT.

V gene TRBV7-8 combines with J gene TRBJ2-2; D is unclear. The CDR3 contains 16 residues. The V gene's germline CDR1 is SGHVS and CDR2 FQNEAQ. Trimming removed 5 bases from V and 1 base from J, with 14 bases in between. In nucleotides, the CDR3 is TGTGCCAGCAGCCCCCCCAGCACGGGGAACACCGGGGAGCTGTTTTTT. As protein: CASSPPSTGNTGELFF.

This clone was observed once. The CDR3 coding sequence is TGTGCCAGCGGGACTAATCAGCCCCAGCATTTT. It encodes CASGTNQPQHF. The chain recombines TRBV2 with TRBJ1-5; maybe TRBD1 (5 bases). CDR1 and CDR2 (germline): SNHLY, FYNNEI. The CDR3 contains 11 residues. V lost 8 bases, J lost 4 bases, and 6 bases lay in between.